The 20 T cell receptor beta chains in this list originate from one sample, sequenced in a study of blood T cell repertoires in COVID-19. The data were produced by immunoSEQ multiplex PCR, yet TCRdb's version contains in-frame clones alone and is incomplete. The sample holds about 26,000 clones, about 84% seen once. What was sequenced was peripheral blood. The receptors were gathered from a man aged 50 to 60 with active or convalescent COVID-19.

The CDR3 nucleotides are TGCGCCAGCAGCTTGGAGGGGATCTCCTACGAGCAGTACTTC. Translation: CASSLEGISYEQYF. The V and J genes are TRBV5-1 and TRBJ2-7, with a tentative D call TRBD1 (5 bases). The CDR3 covers 14 residues. V was cut by 0 bases and J by 0 bases, with 7 bases left in between. Per the germline V gene, CDR1 is SGHRS and CDR2 is YFSETQ. The variable domain in full, with the rest retrieved from reference TRBV5-1 and TRBJ2-7, is KAGVTQTPRYLIKTRGQQVTLSCSPISGHRSVSWYQQTPGQGLQFLFEYFSETQRNKGNFPGRFSGRQFSNSRSEMNVSTLELGDSALYLCASSLEGISYEQYFGPGTRLTVT.

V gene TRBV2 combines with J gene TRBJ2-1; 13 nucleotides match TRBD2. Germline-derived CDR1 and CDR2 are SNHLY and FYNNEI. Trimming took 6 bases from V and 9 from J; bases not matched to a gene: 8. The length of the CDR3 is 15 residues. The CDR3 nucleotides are TGTGCCAGCAGCAAACTAGCGGGGGGGCCGCTTGAGCAGTTCTTC. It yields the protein CASSKLAGGPLEQFF.

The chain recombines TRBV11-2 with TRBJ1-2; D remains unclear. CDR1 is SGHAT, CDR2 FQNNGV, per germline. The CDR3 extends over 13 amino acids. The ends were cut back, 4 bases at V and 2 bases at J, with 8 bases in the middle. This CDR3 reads CASSSGPNYGYTF. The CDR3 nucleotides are TGTGCCAGCAGCTCAGGCCCAAACTATGGCTACACCTTC.

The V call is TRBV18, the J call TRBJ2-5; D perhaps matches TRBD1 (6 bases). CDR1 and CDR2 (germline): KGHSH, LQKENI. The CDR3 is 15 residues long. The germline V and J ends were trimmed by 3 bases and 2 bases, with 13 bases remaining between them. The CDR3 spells CASSPGQPTQETQYF. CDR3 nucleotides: TGTGCCAGCTCACCCGGACAGCCAACACAAGAGACCCAGTACTTC.

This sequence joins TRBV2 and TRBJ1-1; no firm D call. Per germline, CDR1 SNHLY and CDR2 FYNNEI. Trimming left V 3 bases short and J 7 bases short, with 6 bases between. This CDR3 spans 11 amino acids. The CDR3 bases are TGTGCCAGCAGTGAGGAGGGTGAAGCTTTCTTT. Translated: CASSEEGEAFF.

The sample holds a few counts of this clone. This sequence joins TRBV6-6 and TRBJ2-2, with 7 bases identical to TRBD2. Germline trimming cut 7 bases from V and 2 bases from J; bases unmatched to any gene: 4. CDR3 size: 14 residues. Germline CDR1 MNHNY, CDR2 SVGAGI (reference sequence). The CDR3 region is CASNAGLNTGELFF. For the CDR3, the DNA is TGTGCCAGCAACGCGGGACTAAACACCGGGGAGCTGTTTTTT.

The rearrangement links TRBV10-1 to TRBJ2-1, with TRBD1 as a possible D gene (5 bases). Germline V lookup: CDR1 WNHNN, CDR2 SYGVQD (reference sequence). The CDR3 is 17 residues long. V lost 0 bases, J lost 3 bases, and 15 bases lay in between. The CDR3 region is CASSESMQDTNYNEQFF. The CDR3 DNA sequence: TGCGCCAGCAGTGAGTCGATGCAGGACACCAACTACAATGAGCAGTTCTTC.

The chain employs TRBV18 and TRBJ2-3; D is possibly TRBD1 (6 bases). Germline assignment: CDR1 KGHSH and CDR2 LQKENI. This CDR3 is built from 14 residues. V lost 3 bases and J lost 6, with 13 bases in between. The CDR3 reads CASSPGTLIDTQYF. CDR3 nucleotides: TGTGCCAGCTCACCCGGGACATTAATTGATACGCAGTATTTT.

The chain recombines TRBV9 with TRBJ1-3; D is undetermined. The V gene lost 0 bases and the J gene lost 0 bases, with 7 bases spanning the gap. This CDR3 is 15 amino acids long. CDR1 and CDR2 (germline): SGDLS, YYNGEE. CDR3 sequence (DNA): TGTGCCAGCAGCGTAGGGCGGGGCTCTGGAAACACCATATATTTT. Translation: CASSVGRGSGNTIYF.

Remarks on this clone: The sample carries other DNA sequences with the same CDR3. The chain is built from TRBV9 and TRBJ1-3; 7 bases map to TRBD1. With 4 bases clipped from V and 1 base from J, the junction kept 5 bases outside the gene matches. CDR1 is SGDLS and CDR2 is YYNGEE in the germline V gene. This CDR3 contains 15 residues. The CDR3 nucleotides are TGTGCCAGCAGCACTCAGGGGGTATCTGGAAACACCATATATTTT. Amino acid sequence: CASSTQGVSGNTIYF.

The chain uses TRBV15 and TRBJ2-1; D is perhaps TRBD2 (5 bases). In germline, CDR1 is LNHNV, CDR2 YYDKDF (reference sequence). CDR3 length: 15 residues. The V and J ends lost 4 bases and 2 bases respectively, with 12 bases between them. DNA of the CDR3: TGTGCCACCAGCACCCGGGATTTCACCTACAATGAGCAGTTCTTC. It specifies CATSTRDFTYNEQFF.

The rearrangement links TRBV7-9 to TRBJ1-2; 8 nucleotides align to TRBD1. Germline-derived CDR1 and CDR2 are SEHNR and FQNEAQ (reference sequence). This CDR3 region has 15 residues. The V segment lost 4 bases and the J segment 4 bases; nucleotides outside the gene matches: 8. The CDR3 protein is CASSSGQGGGYGYTF. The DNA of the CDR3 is TGTGCCAGCAGCTCCGGACAGGGTGGGGGCTATGGCTACACCTTC.

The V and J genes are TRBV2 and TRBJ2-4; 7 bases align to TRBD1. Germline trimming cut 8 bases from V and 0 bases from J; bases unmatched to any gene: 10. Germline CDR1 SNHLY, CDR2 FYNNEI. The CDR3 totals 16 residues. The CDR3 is CASSGRDSLAKNIQYF. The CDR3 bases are TGTGCCAGCTCTGGCCGGGACAGCTTAGCCAAAAACATTCAGTACTTC.

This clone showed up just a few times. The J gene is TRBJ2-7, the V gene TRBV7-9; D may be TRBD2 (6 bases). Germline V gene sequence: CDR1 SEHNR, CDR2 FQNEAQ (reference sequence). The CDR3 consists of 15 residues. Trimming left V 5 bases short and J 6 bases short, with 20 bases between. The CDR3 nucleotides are TGTGCCAGCAGCGGATATAGTGGGGCGGGACGCGAGCAGTACTTC. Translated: CASSGYSGAGREQYF.

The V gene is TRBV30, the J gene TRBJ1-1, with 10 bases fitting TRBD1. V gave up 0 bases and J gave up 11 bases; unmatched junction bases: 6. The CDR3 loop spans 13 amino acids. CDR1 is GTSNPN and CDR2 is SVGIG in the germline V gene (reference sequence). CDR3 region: CAWSVRQGAQAFF. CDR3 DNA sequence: TGTGCCTGGAGTGTTAGACAGGGGGCTCAGGCTTTCTTT.

CDR3 region: CATHWALVSYTF. Here the CDR3 DNA reads TGTGCCACCCACTGGGCCCTCGTATCCTACACCTTC. V usage is TRBV19 and J usage is TRBJ1-2; D remains ambiguous. Trimming left V 10 bases short and J 10 bases short, with 19 bases between. From germline, CDR1 is LNHDA and CDR2 SQIVND (reference sequence). This CDR3 region has 12 residues.

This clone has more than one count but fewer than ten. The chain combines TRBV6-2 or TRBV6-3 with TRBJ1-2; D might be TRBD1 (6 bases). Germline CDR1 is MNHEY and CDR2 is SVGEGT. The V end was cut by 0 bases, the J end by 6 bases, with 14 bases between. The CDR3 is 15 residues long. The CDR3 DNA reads TGTGCCAGCAGTTACTCGAGGGGGACGGGTGATGGCTACACCTTC. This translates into CASSYSRGTGDGYTF.

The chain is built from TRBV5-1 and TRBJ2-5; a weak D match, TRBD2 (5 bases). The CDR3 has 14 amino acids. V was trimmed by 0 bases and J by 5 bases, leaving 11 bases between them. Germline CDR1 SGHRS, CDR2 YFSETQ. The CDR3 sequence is CASSLGPGSETQYF. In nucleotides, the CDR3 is TGCGCCAGCAGCTTGGGCCCGGGATCCGAGACCCAGTACTTC.

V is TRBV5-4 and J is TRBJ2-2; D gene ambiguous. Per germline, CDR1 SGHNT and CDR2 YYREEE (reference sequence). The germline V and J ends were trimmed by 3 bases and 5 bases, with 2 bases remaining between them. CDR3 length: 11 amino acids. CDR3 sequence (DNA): TGTGCCAGCAGCTCGACCGGGGAGCTGTTTTTT. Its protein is CASSSTGELFF.

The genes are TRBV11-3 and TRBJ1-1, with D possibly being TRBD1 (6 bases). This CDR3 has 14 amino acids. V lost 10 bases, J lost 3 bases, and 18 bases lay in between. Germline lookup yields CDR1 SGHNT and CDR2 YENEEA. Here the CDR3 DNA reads TGTGCCACCCGGGGGGGGGCGGGTTACACTGAAGCTTTCTTT. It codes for CATRGGAGYTEAFF.